This is a list of T cell receptor beta chains from one sample in a study of blood T cell repertoires in COVID-19. The table came from immunoSEQ multiplex PCR; TCRdb's copy has only in-frame clones and leaves some out. Here the sample spans more than 90,000 clones, roughly nine tenths being singletons. Sequencing used peripheral blood. The receptor set was obtained from an older man who had recovered from COVID-19. Each CDR3 is given with its conserved first and last residue. The order of the fields is J gene, clone size, D gene, V gene, CDR3 DNA, CDR3 protein. A D gene is named only where the DNA matches it firmly. The listing skips clone size in some rows; elsewhere it reads once, few, many or a size class.

TRBJ2-7	.	TRBD2	TRBV15	TGTGCCACCAGCAGAGCCGTGGTGAGCGGGAGTCAAAGGGAGCAGTACTTC	CATSRAVVSGSQREQYF
TRBJ2-7	.	TRBD1	TRBV18	TGTGCCAGCTCACCTCCCGGACAGGGGGCGTACGAGCAGTACTTC	CASSPPGQGAYEQYF
TRBJ1-4	.	.	TRBV5-4	TGTGCCAGCAGCTTGGGGGGCAGGGGATCAAATGAAAAACTGTTTTTT	CASSLGGRGSNEKLFF
TRBJ2-1	few	TRBD2	TRBV7-6	TGTGCCAGCACCCCCGCAGCGGGAGATTCCTACAATGAGCAGTTCTTC	CASTPAAGDSYNEQFF
TRBJ2-3	.	TRBD2	TRBV7-6	TGTGCCAGCAGCTCCCGCCAGCGGGGGGTTAGCACAGATACGCAGTATTTT	CASSSRQRGVSTDTQYF
TRBJ1-2	once	TRBD1	TRBV12-5	TGTGCTAGTGGTTTCGTTGACCGGACAGGGGGAGTAAACTATGGCTACACCTTC	CASGFVDRTGGVNYGYTF
TRBJ2-3	.	TRBD2	TRBV9	TGTGCCAGCAGCGCCTTAGCGGGAGGTGGGGATACGCAGTATTTT	CASSALAGGGDTQYF
TRBJ2-1	once	.	TRBV27	TGTGCCAGCAGTGCAGGGGTGGGTGAGCAGTTCTTC	CASSAGVGEQFF
TRBJ2-3	.	.	TRBV20-1	TGCAGTGCTAGTAATGGCGGCTTCACAGATACGCAGTATTTT	CSASNGGFTDTQYF
TRBJ2-5	.	.	TRBV11-2	TGTGCCAGCACCTCGGGGAGGGAGACCCAGTACTTC	CASTSGRETQYF
TRBJ1-2	.	.	TRBV12-3/TRBV12-4	TGTGCCAGCAGTTCCGCAGGGGTAGGCGGCTACACCTTC	CASSSAGVGGYTF
TRBJ2-7	.	TRBD2	TRBV7-2	TGTGCCAGCAGCTTAGAGGGCGGGAGTAGCTACGAGCAGTACTTC	CASSLEGGSSYEQYF
TRBJ1-1	.	.	TRBV28	TGTGCCAGCGATTGGCAGCATGGGCTGAACACTGAAGCTTTCTTT	CASDWQHGLNTEAFF
TRBJ2-1	.	TRBD2	TRBV5-1	TGCGCCAGCAGCTTGGATCTGGGAGCGGGACCCCCCTACAATGAGCAGTTCTTC	CASSLDLGAGPPYNEQFF
TRBJ2-2	once	TRBD2	TRBV5-1	TGCGCCAGCAGCTTGACTAGCGGAGACCGGGAGCTGTTTTTT	CASSLTSGDRELFF
TRBJ2-5	.	TRBD2	TRBV9	TGTGCCAGCAGCCCGGGACTAACTCTGGAGACCCAGTACTTC	CASSPGLTLETQYF
TRBJ2-7	.	.	TRBV28	TGTGCCAGCAGTTCCCCCCCACTCCCCAGGTACTACGAGCAGTACTTC	CASSSPPLPRYYEQYF
TRBJ1-5	.	.	TRBV2	TGTGCCAGCAGTGAAGCGCTCGATGGGAGAGGCAATCAGCCCCAGCATTTT	CASSEALDGRGNQPQHF
TRBJ2-7	.	TRBD2	TRBV5-4	TGTGCCAGCAGCTTGGCCGAGCGGGAGATCAACGAGCAGTACTTC	CASSLAEREINEQYF
TRBJ1-4	.	TRBD1	TRBV19	TGTGCCAGTAGAGGGACAGCGTTTAGGGGGGCTAATGAAAAACTGTTTTTT	CASRGTAFRGANEKLFF
TRBJ1-1	.	.	TRBV28	TGTGCCAGCAGTTTAGGGACATCGAGAACTGAAGCTTTCTTT	CASSLGTSRTEAFF
TRBJ2-2	.	TRBD1	TRBV24-1	TGTGCCACCAGGGGACAGGCCACCGGGGAGCTGTTTTTT	CATRGQATGELFF
TRBJ2-2	once	TRBD2	TRBV5-6	TGTGCCAGCAGCTTGGAACTAGCGGGGCCAAGACGGGAGCTGTTTTTT	CASSLELAGPRRELFF
TRBJ1-4	.	TRBD1	TRBV15	TGTGCCACCAGCAGGAGGACAGGGTCTAATGAAAAACTGTTTTTT	CATSRRTGSNEKLFF
TRBJ2-5	.	TRBD2	TRBV15	TGTGCCACCAGCAGAGCAGTTCCCGCTAGCGGACAAGAGACCCAGTACTTC	CATSRAVPASGQETQYF
TRBJ2-1	.	TRBD1	TRBV5-1	TGCGCCAGCAGCTTCAGGGGGAATGAGCAGTTCTTC	CASSFRGNEQFF
TRBJ1-3	.	.	TRBV5-1	TGCGCCAGCAGCCCCAGGGGAAACACCATATATTTT	CASSPRGNTIYF
TRBJ1-5	.	TRBD1	TRBV10-3	TGTGCCTCGGGGACAGGGGGGGGTCAGCCCCAGCATTTT	CASGTGGGQPQHF
TRBJ2-7	.	.	TRBV4-1	TGCGCCAGCAGCCGAGAGCTACCCTACGAGCAGTACTTC	CASSRELPYEQYF
TRBJ2-3	.	.	TRBV20-1	TGCAGTACGGAGGGGGCTACGCAGTATTTT	CSTEGATQYF
TRBJ2-2	.	TRBD1	TRBV6-4	TGTGCCAGCAGGCCCCAGGGGGCGGCCGGGGAGCTGTTTTTT	CASRPQGAAGELFF
TRBJ1-2	.	.	TRBV11-1	TGTGCCAGCAGCTTAGGCAGTCACTATGGCTACACCTTC	CASSLGSHYGYTF
TRBJ2-6	.	.	TRBV7-3	TGTGCCAGCAGGACACAGGGATCTGGGGCCAACGTCCTGACTTTC	CASRTQGSGANVLTF
TRBJ2-1	.	TRBD1	TRBV7-3	TGTGCCAGCAGCCTAAGGGACAGCTCCTACAATGAGCAGTTCTTC	CASSLRDSSYNEQFF
TRBJ2-1	.	TRBD2	TRBV9	TGTGCCAGCACCTATACCGGGACTAGCGGCCAAGGGCAGTTCTTC	CASTYTGTSGQGQFF
TRBJ2-2	.	TRBD1	TRBV18	TGTGCCAGCTCACCACTTGGGACAGCCGGGACATCACTCCCCGGGGAGCTGTTTTTT	CASSPLGTAGTSLPGELFF
TRBJ1-2	.	.	TRBV6-5	TGTGCCAGCAGTCCCCCCTCCCCTAAGGGCTACACCTTC	CASSPPSPKGYTF
TRBJ1-2	.	.	TRBV3-1/TRBV3-2	TGTGCCAGCAGCCAAGATGGGAACAGGGTCTCGGCGATTTATGGCTACACCTTC	CASSQDGNRVSAIYGYTF
TRBJ1-2	once	TRBD1	TRBV30	TGTGCCGGACAGGGTCCCTATGGCTACACCTTC	CAGQGPYGYTF
TRBJ2-5	.	TRBD2	TRBV9	TGTGCCAGCAGCCTCCCCCGGGAGGGCCAAGAGACCCAGTACTTC	CASSLPREGQETQYF
TRBJ1-2	.	TRBD1	TRBV5-5	TGTGCCAGCAGCCTAGGGACAGCACAAAGCGGCTACACCTTC	CASSLGTAQSGYTF
TRBJ2-1	.	TRBD2	TRBV6-2/TRBV6-3	TGTGCCAGCAGTTACCCGGGAGGAGGTCGGTTTAGGTACAATGAGCAGTTCTTC	CASSYPGGGRFRYNEQFF
TRBJ1-5	.	TRBD1	TRBV10-3	TGTGCCATCAGTAGACAGGGTAGCAATCAGCCCCAGCATTTT	CAISRQGSNQPQHF
TRBJ1-2	.	TRBD1	TRBV28	TGTGCCAGCGAGACAGGGAACTATGGCTACACCTTC	CASETGNYGYTF
TRBJ2-7	once	TRBD1	TRBV28	TGTGCCAGCAGTCTGAACCCGCGACAGGGCCCCACCTACGAGCAGTACTTC	CASSLNPRQGPTYEQYF
TRBJ2-1	.	TRBD2	TRBV7-3	TGTGCCAGCAGCTCGCTAGCGGGAGGGTACAATGAGCAGTTCTTC	CASSSLAGGYNEQFF
TRBJ2-7	.	.	TRBV5-6	TGTGCCAGCCGAAAAGCCCGTCCGGGAACCTACGAGCAGTACTTC	CASRKARPGTYEQYF
TRBJ2-5	once	TRBD2	TRBV2	TGTGCCAGCAGTGGAAGTAGCGGGAGCCCCCAAGAGACCCAGTACTTC	CASSGSSGSPQETQYF
TRBJ1-2	.	.	TRBV6-5	TGTGCCAGCAGTATTCGAGGCTATGGCTACACCTTC	CASSIRGYGYTF
TRBJ2-3	.	TRBD1	TRBV2	TGTGCCAGCAGTGAAGCAGGGGGACAGGGCGGGGATACGCAGTATTTT	CASSEAGGQGGDTQYF
TRBJ2-7	.	TRBD1	TRBV9	TGTGCCAGCAGCGAAACCGGGACAGGAGCGTCAGAGCAGTACTTC	CASSETGTGASEQYF
TRBJ1-4	.	.	TRBV5-4	TGTGCCAGCAGCTTGGGTCTAAGCAATGAAAAACTGTTTTTT	CASSLGLSNEKLFF
TRBJ2-3	.	.	TRBV18	TGTGCCAGCTCACCACCGGAGGGGGATACGCAGTATTTT	CASSPPEGDTQYF
TRBJ1-3	few	.	TRBV4-1	TGCGCCAGCAGCCAAGAAGGGTCGGGGAACTCTGGAAACACCATATATTTT	CASSQEGSGNSGNTIYF
TRBJ2-2	.	TRBD2	TRBV9	TGTGCCAGCAGCGTTAGCGGGAGGGCCGAGTTCGGGGAGCTGTTTTTT	CASSVSGRAEFGELFF
TRBJ2-7	few	TRBD2	TRBV15	TGTGCCACCAGTCTCGGACTAGCGGGGGGATACGAGCAGTACTTC	CATSLGLAGGYEQYF
TRBJ1-2	.	.	TRBV20-1	TGCAGTGCTAGTGGCGTACGACAGCCAAACTATGGCTACACCTTC	CSASGVRQPNYGYTF